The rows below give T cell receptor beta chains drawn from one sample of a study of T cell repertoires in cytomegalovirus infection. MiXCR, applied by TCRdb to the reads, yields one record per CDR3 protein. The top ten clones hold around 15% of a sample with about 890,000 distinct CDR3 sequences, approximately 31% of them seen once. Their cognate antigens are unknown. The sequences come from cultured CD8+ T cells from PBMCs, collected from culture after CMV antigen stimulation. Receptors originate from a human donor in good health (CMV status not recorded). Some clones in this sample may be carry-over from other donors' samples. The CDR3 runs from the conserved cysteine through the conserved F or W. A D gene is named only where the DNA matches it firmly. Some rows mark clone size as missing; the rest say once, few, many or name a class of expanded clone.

cdr3_aa: CASSYPPQGRSSPLHF; cdr3_nt: TGTGCCAGCAGTTACCCTCCACAGGGGAGGAGTTCACCCCTCCACTTT; clone_size: .; v_call: TRBV6-6; d_call: TRBD1; j_call: TRBJ1-6
cdr3_aa: CASSPVTDTQYF; cdr3_nt: TGTGCCAGCAGCCCAGTCACAGATACGCAGTATTTT; clone_size: many; v_call: TRBV28; d_call: .; j_call: TRBJ2-3
cdr3_aa: CSARDPGSIIQETQYF; cdr3_nt: TGCAGTGCTAGAGATCCCGGGAGCATCATCCAAGAGACCCAGTACTTC; clone_size: .; v_call: TRBV20-1; d_call: .; j_call: TRBJ2-5
cdr3_aa: CASTPVGTDTQYF; cdr3_nt: TGTGCCAGCACCCCCGTCGGCACAGATACGCAGTATTTT; clone_size: .; v_call: TRBV7-9; d_call: .; j_call: TRBJ2-3
cdr3_aa: CASSAILTDTQYF; cdr3_nt: TGTGCCAGCAGCGCAATCCTTACAGATACGCAGTATTTT; clone_size: .; v_call: TRBV9; d_call: .; j_call: TRBJ2-3
cdr3_aa: CASSPPGLAERYNEQFF; cdr3_nt: TGTGCCAGCAGTCCACCGGGACTAGCGGAGCGATACAATGAGCAGTTCTTC; clone_size: .; v_call: TRBV12-3/TRBV12-4; d_call: TRBD2; j_call: TRBJ2-1
cdr3_aa: CASSLYQGGYNEQFF; cdr3_nt: TGTGCCAGCAGTTTATACCAGGGTGGTTACAATGAGCAGTTCTTC; clone_size: .; v_call: TRBV27; d_call: .; j_call: TRBJ2-1
cdr3_aa: CASSLAVGALGYTF; cdr3_nt: TGTGCCAGCAGCTTAGCAGTGGGCGCTCTTGGCTACACCTTC; clone_size: many; v_call: TRBV7-2; d_call: .; j_call: TRBJ1-2
cdr3_aa: CASSPFTNSYNEQFF; cdr3_nt: TGTGCCAGCAGCCCCTTCACAAACTCCTACAATGAGCAGTTCTTC; clone_size: few; v_call: TRBV7-9; d_call: .; j_call: TRBJ2-1
cdr3_aa: CASSPLTGRGGETQYF; cdr3_nt: TGTGCCAGCAGCCCCCTCACCGGCCGGGGGGGAGAGACCCAGTACTTC; clone_size: few; v_call: TRBV7-6; d_call: TRBD2; j_call: TRBJ2-5
cdr3_aa: CASSLSGTSGYTF; cdr3_nt: TGTGCCAGCAGCTTATCGGGGACCAGTGGCTACACCTTC; clone_size: few; v_call: TRBV12-3/TRBV12-4; d_call: .; j_call: TRBJ1-2
cdr3_aa: CASSWGLAQFF; cdr3_nt: TGTGCCAGCAGTTGGGGACTAGCTCAGTTCTTC; clone_size: few; v_call: TRBV6-2/TRBV6-3; d_call: TRBD2; j_call: TRBJ2-1
cdr3_aa: CASSYQKSYGYTF; cdr3_nt: TGTGCCAGCAGTTACCAGAAGTCCTATGGCTACACCTTC; clone_size: many; v_call: TRBV12-3/TRBV12-4; d_call: .; j_call: TRBJ1-2
cdr3_aa: CASSQSTGLLNTEAFF; cdr3_nt: TGCGCCAGCAGCCAAAGTACAGGATTATTAAACACTGAAGCTTTCTTT; clone_size: few; v_call: TRBV4-1; d_call: .; j_call: TRBJ1-1
cdr3_aa: CASSFRDNEQFF; cdr3_nt: TGTGCCAGCAGCTTCAGGGATAATGAGCAGTTCTTC; clone_size: many; v_call: TRBV7-9; d_call: .; j_call: TRBJ2-1